A single sample gave rise to the 19 T cell receptor beta chains below, sequenced in a study of post-analysis software for immune sequencing data. Study observations and caveats: Higher frequency in patients than in controls was seen for roughly five TRBV segments, with TRBV5-6, TRBV5-1 and TRBV20-1 among them.

Unique molecular identifiers featured in each of the TCR beta cDNA libraries. TCRdb reanalysed the PCR reads using MiXCR and keeps one entry per CDR3 protein. The sample consists of roughly 730,000 distinct CDR3 sequences, roughly 27% of them appearing once. No antigen has been identified for these receptors. The sample consisted of blood. These receptors were taken from a girl between 5 and 17 years old with multiple sclerosis.

This rearrangement joins TRBV27 to TRBJ1-1; possibly TRBD1 for D (5 bases). The V gene lost 7 bases and the J gene lost 7 bases, with 16 bases spanning the gap. The CDR3 is 13 residues long. Germline V gene data show CDR1 as MNHEY and CDR2 as SMNVEV (reference sequence). Here the CDR3 DNA reads TGTGCCAGCACCCCTTTGGGGCGGAATGAAGCTTTCTTT. This gives the protein CASTPLGRNEAFF.

There are many counts of this clonotype. V gene TRBV10-3 combines with J gene TRBJ2-7, with TRBD1 matching 9 bases. Germline-derived CDR1 and CDR2 are ENHRY and SYGVKD. The CDR3 totals 14 residues. V lost 6 bases to trimming and J lost 2 bases; unmatched junction nucleotides: 5. The CDR3 reads CAISEDRGPYEQYF. DNA of the CDR3: TGTGCCATCAGCGAGGACAGGGGACCCTACGAGCAGTACTTC.

This clonotype has a handful of counts. This sequence joins TRBV20-1 and TRBJ2-4, with D possibly being TRBD1 or TRBD2 (5 bases each). This CDR3 has 14 residues. Trimming stripped 4 bases from V and 1 base from J, with 11 bases between. CDR1 DFQATT and CDR2 SNEGSKA come from the germline V gene (reference sequence). The CDR3 DNA is TGCAGTGCTATCCAGGGCGGGGCCAAAAACATTCAGTACTTC. It specifies CSAIQGGAKNIQYF.

This clonotype was found many times. V gene TRBV7-2 combines with J gene TRBJ2-1; D not resolved. CDR1 and CDR2 from the germline V gene are SGHTA and FQGNSA. The CDR3 has 13 amino acids. V lost 1 base and J 8 bases, leaving 9 bases between the germline ends. The CDR3 bases are TGTGCCAGCAGCTTAGGAAGTGGCGATGAGCAGTTCTTC. This gives the protein CASSLGSGDEQFF.

The V and J genes are TRBV11-3 and TRBJ2-1; D not resolved. The J call may not be correct, given that the DNA end is closer to TRBJ2-7. The CDR3 is 15 amino acids. Germline CDR1 is SGHNT and CDR2 is YENEEA. Written as DNA, the CDR3 is TGTGCCAGCAGCTTGGGTTTTGGCGGAGCCTACGAGCAGTACTTC. Translating it yields CASSLGFGGAYEQYF.

V is TRBV5-1 and J is TRBJ2-5, with D possibly being TRBD1 or TRBD2 (5 bases each). The V gene's germline CDR1 is SGHRS and CDR2 YFSETQ. Between the trimmed V and J ends, which lost 5 bases and 0 bases, there was a span of 11 bases. The CDR3 consists of 14 residues. The CDR3 loop is CASRNGANQETQYF. The CDR3 DNA reads TGCGCCAGCAGGAACGGGGCGAACCAAGAGACCCAGTACTTC.

This chain connects TRBV9 to TRBJ2-7; D is ambiguous. Germline lookup yields CDR1 SGDLS and CDR2 YYNGEE. The CDR3 contains 14 residues. The V and J ends lost 0 bases and 6 bases respectively, with 13 bases between them. The CDR3 loop is CASSVGSVSGEQYF. CDR3 nucleotides: TGTGCCAGCAGCGTAGGTTCTGTCTCAGGCGAGCAGTACTTC.

V gene TRBV2 combines with J gene TRBJ1-5; 11 nucleotides line up with TRBD1. This CDR3 has 17 residues. Trimming cost V 5 bases and J 1 base; bases outside gene matches: 7. Germline lookup yields CDR1 SNHLY and CDR2 FYNNEI. Written as DNA, the CDR3 is TGTGCCAGCAGTTCGGACAGGGGGCGTTCAAGCAATCAGCCCCAGCATTTT. It translates to CASSSDRGRSSNQPQHF. The full variable domain, completed using reference TRBV2 and TRBJ1-5, is EPEVTQTPSHQVTQMGQEVILRCVPISNHLYFYWYRQILGQKVEFLVSFYNNEISEKSEIFDDQFSVERPDGSNFTLKIRSTKLEDSAMYFCASSSDRGRSSNQPQHFGDGTRLSIL.

This clonotype was counted between two and nine times. V usage is TRBV7-2 and J usage is TRBJ1-2, with TRBD1 as a possible D gene (5 bases). V was pared by 1 base and J by 6 bases, with 12 bases between. Germline CDR1 and CDR2: SGHTA and FQGNSA. There are 14 residues in the CDR3. The CDR3 here is CASSLGLMGDGYTF. Written as DNA, the CDR3 is TGTGCCAGCAGCTTAGGTCTAATGGGGGATGGCTACACCTTC.

This clonotype was recorded at least ten times. This chain connects TRBV5-5 to TRBJ2-5; possibly TRBD1 for D (5 bases). Per germline, CDR1 SGHKS and CDR2 YYEKEE (reference sequence). This CDR3 is built from 14 residues. V lost 4 bases and J lost 7, with 17 bases in between. The CDR3 sequence is CASSLVDTHWTQYF. Written as DNA, the CDR3 is TGTGCCAGCAGCCTGGTGGACACCCATTGGACCCAGTACTTC.

V gene TRBV6-2 or TRBV6-3 combines with J gene TRBJ2-4; D is possibly TRBD2 (5 bases). V lost 4 bases, J lost 12 bases, and 13 bases lay in between. Germline assignment: CDR1 MNHEY and CDR2 SVGEGT. This CDR3 contains 12 residues. The CDR3 bases are TGTGCCAGCAGTTCCCCAGCGGTGGATCAGTACTTC. Amino acid sequence: CASSSPAVDQYF.

This chain joins TRBV7-2 and TRBJ1-1; D might be TRBD1 (5 bases). V lost 3 bases to trimming and J lost 12 bases, with 11 bases between them. There are 11 residues in the CDR3. Germline CDR1 SGHTA, CDR2 FQGNSA. The CDR3 DNA reads as TGTGCCAGCAGCTTTACCAGGGTCCCTTTCTTT. It yields the protein CASSFTRVPFF.

The V gene is TRBV6-6, the J gene TRBJ2-2; D gene ambiguous. Trimming stripped 3 bases from V and 4 bases from J, with 12 bases between. Germline loops: CDR1 MNHNY, CDR2 SVGAGI (reference sequence). This CDR3 comprises 15 residues. CDR3 sequence (DNA): TGTGCCAGCAGTTATGAGCTCAGCCCCACCGGGGAGCTGTTTTTT. The encoded protein is CASSYELSPTGELFF.

The CDR3 reads CSASHPGTSGNTIYF. CDR3 DNA: TGCAGTGCTAGTCATCCAGGCACCTCTGGAAACACCATATATTTT. The rearrangement joins TRBV20-1 to TRBJ1-3; D unresolved. V was shortened by 3 bases and J by 0 bases, with 12 bases between the two germline ends. CDR1 is DFQATT, CDR2 SNEGSKA, per germline (reference sequence). There are 15 residues in the CDR3.

This clonotype was counted ten times or more. The V and J genes are TRBV9 and TRBJ2-1; D call uncertain. CDR1 SGDLS and CDR2 YYNGEE come from the germline V gene. The V and J ends lost 0 bases and 2 bases respectively, with 9 bases between them. The CDR3 contains 15 residues. CDR3 protein: CASSVEWEPYNEQFF. The CDR3 coding sequence is TGTGCCAGCAGCGTAGAATGGGAACCCTACAATGAGCAGTTCTTC.

V gene TRBV6-4 combines with J gene TRBJ1-1, with 11 bases identical to TRBD1. Germline V gene data show CDR1 as MRHNA and CDR2 as SNTAGT. The CDR3 runs 16 residues. Trimming cost V 6 bases and J 5 bases; bases outside gene matches: 11. CDR3 sequence: CASRGLDRGHRTEAFF. The CDR3 coding sequence is TGTGCCAGCAGGGGACTGGACAGGGGGCATAGAACTGAAGCTTTCTTT.

V gene TRBV12-3 or TRBV12-4 combines with J gene TRBJ2-5; no definite D call. TRBJ2-7 matches the DNA end more closely, so the J call is doubtful. The CDR3 consists of 12 residues. The CDR3 loop reads CASRSTFYEQYF. The CDR3 DNA follows: TGTGCCAGCAGGTCCACTTTCTACGAGCAGTACTTC.

For this clonotype: This may arise from a read error, as a much more abundant clone is one base away. CDR3 sequence reads: CASSTGTSRSNAQYF. In DNA, the CDR3 is TGTGCCAGCAGTACAGGGACCTCCAGGTCAAATGCGCAGTATTTT. This chain joins TRBV12-3 or TRBV12-4 and TRBJ2-3; possibly TRBD1 for D (6 bases). The ends were cut back, 5 bases at V and 10 bases at J, with 22 bases in the middle. This CDR3 comprises 15 residues.

This clonotype was seen a handful of times. The V and J genes are TRBV10-3 and TRBJ1-2, with no clear D. V lost 4 bases to trimming and J lost 2 bases, with 14 bases between them. The CDR3 consists of 15 residues. Germline values: CDR1 ENHRY, CDR2 SYGVKD. The CDR3 reads CAISVKYGGNYGYTF. The CDR3, as DNA: TGTGCCATCAGTGTTAAGTATGGCGGCAACTATGGCTACACCTTC.